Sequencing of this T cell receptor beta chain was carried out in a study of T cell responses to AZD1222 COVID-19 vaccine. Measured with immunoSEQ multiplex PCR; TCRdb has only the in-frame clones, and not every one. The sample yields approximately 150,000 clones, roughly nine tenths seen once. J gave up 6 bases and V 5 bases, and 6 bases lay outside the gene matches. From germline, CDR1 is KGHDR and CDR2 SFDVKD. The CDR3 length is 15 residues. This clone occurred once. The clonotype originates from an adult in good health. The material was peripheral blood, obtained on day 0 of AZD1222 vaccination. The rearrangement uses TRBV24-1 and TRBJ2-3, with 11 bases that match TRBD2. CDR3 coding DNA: TGTGCCACCAGTGTAGCGGGAGGGGGTTTGGATACGCAGTATTTT. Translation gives CATSVAGGGLDTQYF.